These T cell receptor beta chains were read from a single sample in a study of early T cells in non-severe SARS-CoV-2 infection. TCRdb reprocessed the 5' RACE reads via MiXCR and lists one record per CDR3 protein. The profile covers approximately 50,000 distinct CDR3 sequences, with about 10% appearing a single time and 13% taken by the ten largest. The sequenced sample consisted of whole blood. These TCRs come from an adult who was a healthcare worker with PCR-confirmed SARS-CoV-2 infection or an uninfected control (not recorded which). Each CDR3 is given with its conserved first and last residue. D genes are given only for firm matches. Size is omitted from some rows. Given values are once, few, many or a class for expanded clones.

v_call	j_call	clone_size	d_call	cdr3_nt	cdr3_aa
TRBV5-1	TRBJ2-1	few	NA	TGCGCCAGCAGCTTGAGAATTGGGAATGAGCAGTTCTTC	CASSLRIGNEQFF
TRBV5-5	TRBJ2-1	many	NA	TGTGCCAGCAGCTTGGAGGACAGCCCATACAATGAGCAGTTCTTC	CASSLEDSPYNEQFF
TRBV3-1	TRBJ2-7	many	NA	TGTGCCAGCAGCCCGCCGCGATCCTCCTACGAGCAGTACTTC	CASSPPRSSYEQYF
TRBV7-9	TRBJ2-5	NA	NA	TGTGCCAGCAGCTTAGTCAATCGGGGTGAGACCCAGTACTTC	CASSLVNRGETQYF
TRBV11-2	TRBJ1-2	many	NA	TGTGCCAGCAGCTTAGTTCCCCAGGGTGGCTATGGCTACACCTTC	CASSLVPQGGYGYTF
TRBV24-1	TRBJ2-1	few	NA	TGTGCCACCAGTGACCGGACTGAGCAGTTCTTC	CATSDRTEQFF
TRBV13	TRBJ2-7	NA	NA	TGTGCCAGCAGCTTGGCTAGCGAAAGCTCCTACGAGCAGTACTTC	CASSLASESSYEQYF
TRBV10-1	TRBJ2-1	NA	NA	TGCGCCAGCAGTGAAGGGTGGGGCGGGGATAATAACAATGAGCAGTTCTTC	CASSEGWGGDNNNEQFF
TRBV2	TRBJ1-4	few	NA	TGTGCCAGCAGTGAAGGACAGATGAATGAAAAACTGTTTTTT	CASSEGQMNEKLFF
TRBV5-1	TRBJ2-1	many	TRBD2	TGCGCCAGCAGCTTGGACGGACTAGCCGTCGATGAGCAGTTCTTC	CASSLDGLAVDEQFF
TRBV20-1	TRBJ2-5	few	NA	TGCAGTGCTAGAGATACGAGGTGGGCAGAGACCCAGTACTTC	CSARDTRWAETQYF